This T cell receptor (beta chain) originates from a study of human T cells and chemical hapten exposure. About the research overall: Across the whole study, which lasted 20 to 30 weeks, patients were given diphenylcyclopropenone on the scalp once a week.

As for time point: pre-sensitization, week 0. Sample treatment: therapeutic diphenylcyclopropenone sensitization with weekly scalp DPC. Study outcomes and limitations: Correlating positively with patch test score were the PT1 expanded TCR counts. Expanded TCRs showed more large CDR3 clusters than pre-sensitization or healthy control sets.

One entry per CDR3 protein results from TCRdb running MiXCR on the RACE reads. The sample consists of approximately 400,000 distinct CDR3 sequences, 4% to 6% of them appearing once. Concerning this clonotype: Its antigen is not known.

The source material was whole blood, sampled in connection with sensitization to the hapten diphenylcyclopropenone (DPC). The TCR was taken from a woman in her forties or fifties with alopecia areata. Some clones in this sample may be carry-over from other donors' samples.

CDR3 sequence: CASSITQAMNTEAFF. The CDR3 DNA is TGTGCCAGCAGCATAACACAGGCGATGAACACTGAAGCTTTCTTT. The chain uses TRBV7-8 and TRBJ1-1, with D maybe TRBD1 (5 bases). Germline CDR1 and CDR2: SGHVS and FQNEAQ. CDR3 size: 15 residues. Deletions cut 5 bases from V and 0 bases from J, with 13 bases between.